These T cell receptor beta chains were read from a single sample in a study of PD-L1 blockade in urothelial cancer. Measured with immunoSEQ multiplex PCR; TCRdb has only the in-frame clones, and not every one. The data contain around 66,000 clones, 88% of them singletons. This specimen consisted of PBMCs, obtained around atezolizumab (anti-PD-L1) treatment. The receptors were sampled from a man aged 55 to 70 with urothelial cancer. CDR3s include the opening cysteine and the closing phenylalanine or tryptophan. The order of the fields is V gene, CDR3 protein.

TRBV27	CASSTSGWYEQYF
TRBV4-3	CASSPRGEAGGGKLFF
TRBV5-1	CASSHGTGGNQPQHF
TRBV4-1	CASSPPISGGYEQYF
TRBV6-5	CASSFTGTRAYEQYF
TRBV7-2	CASSLLGTVDEQYF
TRBV5-6	CASSTGTSSHEQFF
TRBV4-2	CASSQEGTSGSYTQYF
TRBV4-3	CASSQDGTRTDTQYF
TRBV2	CASSEASGGSYGYTF
TRBV7-9	CASSLAAGAYEQYF
TRBV5-1	CASTLGEVWHEQYF
TRBV5-8	CASSPGGSGEAFF
TRBV9	CASSARETGVETQYF
TRBV28	CASSVWTGGETQYF
TRBV4-2	CASSQAAEQGGGQPQHF
TRBV7-2	CASSSQGRSQPQHF
TRBV11-2	CASSLSGGTDTQYF
TRBV18	CASSTAGTTYEQYF
TRBV4-2	CASSQEGAGEAFF
TRBV28	CATTGGQGANEQFF
TRBV10-3	CAISESDRVTYEQYF
TRBV6-5	CASSYLRTVNTEAFF
TRBV5-1	CASSLTGLGANVLTF
TRBV27	CASSPQGFGEKLFF
TRBV5-1	CASRRDALNEKLFF